The 31 T cell receptor beta chains reported below all come from one sample, sequenced in a study of blood T cell repertoires in COVID-19. This table comes from immunoSEQ multiplex PCR, and its TCRdb copy is limited to in-frame clones, with some not included. The sample lists roughly 81,000 clones, about four fifths occurring once. The sequenced sample consisted of peripheral blood. All receptors come from a woman aged 65 to 85 with acute or convalescent COVID-19.

V gene TRBV13 combines with J gene TRBJ1-1; D is possibly TRBD1 (6 bases). Trimming took 4 bases from V and 3 from J, leaving 15 bases between them. CDR3 length: 15 residues. The germline CDR1 and CDR2 sequences are PRHDT and FYEKMQ (reference sequence). The DNA of the CDR3 is TGTGCCAGCAGCTCGCCCCTACAGGGATACACTGAAGCTTTCTTT. Translation: CASSSPLQGYTEAFF. The complete variable domain, with remaining parts taken from reference TRBV13 and TRBJ1-1, reads AAGVIQSPRHLIKEKRETATLKCYPIPRHDTVYWYQQGPGQDPQFLISFYEKMQSDKGSIPDRFSAQQFSDYHSELNMSSLELGDSALYFCASSSPLQGYTEAFFGQGTRLTVV.

V and J are TRBV9 and TRBJ1-2; tentative D call: TRBD1 (6 bases). CDR1 SGDLS and CDR2 YYNGEE come from the germline V gene. The CDR3 has 14 residues. Trimming stripped 4 bases from V and 8 bases from J, with 18 bases between. The CDR3 protein is CASSLPGQRKGYTF. In nucleotides, the CDR3 is TGTGCCAGCAGCCTTCCAGGACAGAGGAAGGGCTACACCTTC.

Here the CDR3 reads CASGNRGTEAFF. CDR3 nucleotide sequence: TGCGCCAGCGGTAATAGGGGCACTGAAGCTTTCTTT. The chain uses TRBV10-2 and TRBJ1-1; TRBD1 might be the D (5 bases). Germline V gene data show CDR1 as WSHSY and CDR2 as SAAADI. Trimming left V 8 bases short and J 4 bases short, with 11 bases between. This CDR3 has 12 amino acids.

V gene TRBV19 combines with J gene TRBJ1-5; D may be TRBD1 (6 bases). The V end was cut by 10 bases, the J end by 0 bases, with 13 bases between. Germline V gene data show CDR1 as LNHDA and CDR2 as SQIVND (reference sequence). The CDR3 loop spans 14 amino acids. The CDR3 loop is CAISRQDSNQPQHF. In nucleotides, the CDR3 is TGTGCCATCTCTCGACAGGATAGCAATCAGCCCCAGCATTTT.

The V call is TRBV28, the J call TRBJ1-2, with TRBD1 matching 11 bases. This CDR3 comprises 15 residues. J was trimmed by 8 bases and V by 1 base; bases with no gene match: 6. Germline V CDR1 and CDR2: MDHEN, SYDVKM. CDR3 in amino acids: CASSLFGQGASGYTF. Written as DNA, the CDR3 is TGTGCCAGCAGTTTATTTGGACAGGGGGCAAGCGGCTACACCTTC.

This clone came up once. This chain uses TRBV30 with TRBJ1-2; TRBD1 aligns across 8 bases. Trimming cost V 6 bases and J 8 bases; bases outside gene matches: 14. This CDR3 spans 14 amino acids. Germline CDR1 and CDR2: GTSNPN and SVGIG (reference sequence). For the CDR3, the DNA is TGTGCCTGCCTCAAAGGGCAGGGGGCGCGAGGCTACACCTTC. Encoded protein: CACLKGQGARGYTF. The full variable domain, with the rest looked up from reference TRBV30 and TRBJ1-2, is SQTIHQWPATLVQPVGSPLSLECTVEGTSNPNLYWYRQAAGRGLQLLFYSVGIGQISSEVPQNLSASRPQDRQFILSSKKLLLSDSGFYLCACLKGQGARGYTFGSGTRLTVV.

V is TRBV2 and J is TRBJ2-7; TRBD1 aligns across 8 bases. Germline values: CDR1 SNHLY, CDR2 FYNNEI. This CDR3 spans 14 amino acids. V lost 6 bases, J lost 5 bases, and 9 bases stayed unmatched. The CDR3 loop reads CASRDQGAMDEQYF. In nucleotides, the CDR3 is TGTGCCAGCAGAGACCAGGGGGCCATGGACGAGCAGTACTTC. The full variable domain, in which reference TRBV2 and TRBJ2-7 provide the parts outside the CDR3, is EPEVTQTPSHQVTQMGQEVILRCVPISNHLYFYWYRQILGQKVEFLVSFYNNEISEKSEIFDDQFSVERPDGSNFTLKIRSTKLEDSAMYFCASRDQGAMDEQYFGPGTRLTVT.

The chain has TRBV5-4 and TRBJ2-1; TRBD1 matches 10 bases. Germline loops: CDR1 SGHNT, CDR2 YYREEE (reference sequence). V shed 2 bases, J shed 9 bases, and the junction held 8 bases outside the gene matches. The CDR3 sequence is 15 residues long. In DNA, the CDR3 is TGTGCCAGCAGCTTTAGGGACAGGGGTTTGTTTGAGCAGTTCTTC. This gives the protein CASSFRDRGLFEQFF.

The chain couples TRBV5-4 to TRBJ1-2, with 10 bases aligning to TRBD1. CDR3 size: 14 residues. The V gene's germline CDR1 is SGHNT and CDR2 YYREEE (reference sequence). V gave up 3 bases and J gave up 5 bases; unmatched junction bases: 4. This CDR3 reads CASSSGQGRYGYTF. CDR3 in DNA: TGTGCCAGCAGCTCGGGACAGGGGAGGTATGGCTACACCTTC. The variable domain in full, completed from reference TRBV5-4 and TRBJ1-2, reads ETGVTQSPTHLIKTRGQQVTLRCSSQSGHNTVSWYQQALGQGPQFIFQYYREEENGRGNFPPRFSGLQFPNYSSELNVNALELDDSALYLCASSSGQGRYGYTFGSGTRLTVV.

This chain joins TRBV2 and TRBJ2-2, with 9 bases matching TRBD1. The ends lost 5 bases at V and 6 bases at J; junction bases unmatched: 7. The CDR3 is 15 residues long. Germline V gene lookup returns CDR1 SNHLY and CDR2 FYNNEI. CDR3 nucleotides: TGTGCCAGCAGTAAAGTGGGACAGGGTGCCGGGGAGCTGTTTTTT. Encoded protein: CASSKVGQGAGELFF.

The rearrangement joins TRBV5-1 to TRBJ2-7; 9 bases agree with TRBD1. J gave up 5 bases and V 4 bases, and 7 bases lay outside the gene matches. Germline V lookup: CDR1 SGHRS, CDR2 YFSETQ. The CDR3 length is 14 residues. CDR3 in DNA: TGCGCCAGCAGCCTACGGGACAGGGACCACGAGCAGTACTTC. Residues: CASSLRDRDHEQYF.

V gene TRBV11-3 combines with J gene TRBJ2-2; tentative D call: TRBD1 (6 bases). This CDR3 is 12 amino acids long. Trimming took off 5 bases at V and 6 bases at J, with 7 bases between the two ends. CDR1 SGHNT and CDR2 YENEEA come from the germline V gene. This CDR3 is CASSHRAGELFF. Written as DNA, the CDR3 is TGTGCCAGCAGCCACAGGGCCGGGGAGCTGTTTTTT.

V gene TRBV18 combines with J gene TRBJ1-1, with TRBD1 as a possible D gene (6 bases). V gave up 4 bases and J gave up 1 base, with 16 bases separating them. The CDR3 runs 16 residues. Per the germline V gene, CDR1 is KGHSH and CDR2 is LQKENI. In DNA form, the CDR3 reads TGTGCCAGCTCACTTTCGATGGACAGAAAGAACACTGAAGCTTTCTTT. Its protein product is CASSLSMDRKNTEAFF.

V and J are TRBV5-1 and TRBJ2-5, with a weak D call TRBD1 (6 bases). The CDR3 loop spans 16 amino acids. Trimming cost V 4 bases and J 4 bases, with 20 bases left between them. CDR1 SGHRS and CDR2 YFSETQ come from the germline V gene. The CDR3 DNA reads as TGCGCCAGCAGCCTCCGTGGGACAATTGTCGGAGAGACCCAGTACTTC. Protein: CASSLRGTIVGETQYF.

V and J are TRBV30 and TRBJ1-5; no definite D call. Trimming shortened V by 0 bases and J by 3 bases, and 9 bases separated the two germline ends. Looked up from germline, CDR1 is GTSNPN and CDR2 is SVGIG (reference sequence). This CDR3 is 14 amino acids long. The CDR3 spells CAWSVGVHNQPQHF. As DNA, the CDR3 is TGTGCCTGGAGTGTGGGCGTGCACAATCAGCCCCAGCATTTT.

The chain combines TRBV10-3 with TRBJ2-3; possibly TRBD1 for D (6 bases). The germline gives CDR1 ENHRY, CDR2 SYGVKD. V lost 3 bases, J lost 1 base, and 8 bases lay in between. The CDR3 length is 14 residues. CDR3 sequence (DNA): TGTGCCATCAGTGACGGACAGCGCACAGATACGCAGTATTTT. Its protein is CAISDGQRTDTQYF.

This clone was seen a handful of times. CDR3 nucleotide sequence: TGTGCCAGCAGCAGGGACAGGGAGAACGAAAAACTGTTTTTT. It encodes CASSRDRENEKLFF. The chain recombines TRBV7-9 with TRBJ1-4; 9 bases match TRBD1. CDR3 length: 14 residues. The germline CDR1 and CDR2 sequences are SEHNR and FQNEAQ (reference sequence). J was trimmed by 8 bases and V by 5 bases; bases with no gene match: 6.

This clone has more than one count but fewer than ten. The rearrangement uses TRBV11-2 and TRBJ1-4; TRBD1 aligns across 8 bases. The germline CDR1 and CDR2 sequences are SGHAT and FQNNGV. The V segment lost 6 bases and the J segment 4 bases; nucleotides outside the gene matches: 1. This CDR3 is built from 13 residues. This CDR3 is CASRGQGNEKLFF. CDR3 DNA: TGTGCCAGCAGAGGACAGGGTAATGAAAAACTGTTTTTT. The entire variable domain, with the rest obtained from reference TRBV11-2 and TRBJ1-4, is as follows: EAGVAQSPRYKIIEKRQSVAFWCNPISGHATLYWYQQILGQGPKLLIQFQNNGVVDDSQLPKDRFSAERLKGVDSTLKIQPAKLEDSAVYLCASRGQGNEKLFFGSGTQLSVL.

CDR3 sequence: CASIHRQQNTEAFF. In nucleotides, the CDR3 is TGTGCCAGCATCCACAGACAGCAGAACACTGAAGCTTTCTTT. The V call is TRBV2, the J call TRBJ1-1; maybe TRBD1 (5 bases). This CDR3 has 14 amino acids. CDR1 is SNHLY, CDR2 FYNNEI, per germline. Trimming took 7 bases from V and 1 from J, leaving 13 bases between them.

The genes are TRBV18 and TRBJ1-2, with 7 bases fitting TRBD1. The CDR3 spans 13 residues. The trim removed 3 bases at V and 5 bases at J, leaving 3 bases unmatched. Per germline, CDR1 KGHSH and CDR2 LQKENI. The CDR3, as DNA: TGTGCCAGCTCACCTTCGGGACAGTATGGCTACACCTTC. It is translated as CASSPSGQYGYTF.

V and J are TRBV19 and TRBJ1-5; D remains ambiguous. This CDR3 is 16 amino acids long. CDR1 is LNHDA and CDR2 is SQIVND in the germline V gene (reference sequence). V lost 3 bases and J 3 bases, leaving 15 bases between the germline ends. The CDR3 is CASSMRRLGDNQPQHF. The CDR3 DNA reads as TGTGCCAGTAGTATGAGAAGGCTAGGCGACAATCAGCCCCAGCATTTT.

The rearrangement links TRBV7-6 to TRBJ1-2, with D hard to call. CDR1 is SGHVS and CDR2 is FNYEAQ in the germline V gene. The CDR3 runs to 11 residues. V gave up 5 bases and J gave up 3 bases, with 4 bases separating them. This CDR3 is CASSLYYGYTF. The CDR3 DNA is TGTGCCAGCAGCCTCTACTATGGCTACACCTTC.

V and J are TRBV5-1 and TRBJ1-4, with D maybe TRBD1 (5 bases). The germline V gene has CDR1 SGHRS and CDR2 YFSETQ. V lost 3 bases and J lost 7, with 13 bases in between. The CDR3 spans 14 residues. The CDR3 DNA reads as TGCGCCAGCAGCTATTCCGGCCAGGGTGAAAAACTGTTTTTT. It encodes CASSYSGQGEKLFF.

This chain connects TRBV5-1 to TRBJ2-1, with 8 bases that match TRBD2. The CDR3 covers 16 residues. V gave up 1 base and J gave up 9 bases; unmatched junction bases: 12. The germline gives CDR1 SGHRS, CDR2 YFSETQ. Here the CDR3 DNA reads TGCGCCAGCAGCTTGCGGCAGAGCGGGAGCGGAGGTGAGCAGTTCTTC. Protein product: CASSLRQSGSGGEQFF.

This clone was seen once. The gene calls are TRBV11-3 and TRBJ2-2, with D perhaps matching TRBD2 (5 bases). The germline V gene encodes CDR1 SGHNT and CDR2 YENEEA. Trimming took off 0 bases at V and 6 bases at J, with 8 bases between the two ends. There are 14 residues in the CDR3. The CDR3, as DNA: TGTGCCAGCAGCTTAGATATTAGCGCCGGGGAGCTGTTTTTT. Its translation: CASSLDISAGELFF.

This clone turned up a few times. The chain uses TRBV6-6 and TRBJ2-1; 9 bases fit TRBD2. With 4 bases clipped from V and 7 bases from J, the junction kept 8 bases outside the gene matches. CDR1 and CDR2 (germline): MNHNY, SVGAGI (reference sequence). The CDR3 sequence is 15 residues long. CDR3 DNA: TGTGCCAGCAGTTCCGGGACTAGCTTTTTGAATGAGCAGTTCTTC. Its protein is CASSSGTSFLNEQFF.

In this sample, this clone turned up once. This chain uses TRBV28 with TRBJ1-3; 7 nucleotides agree with TRBD1. Germline V gene data show CDR1 as MDHEN and CDR2 as SYDVKM. The length of the CDR3 is 16 residues. V was clipped by 6 bases and J by 7 bases; unmatched bases: 15. CDR3 sequence: CASRPEGAGEWNTIYF. For the CDR3, the DNA is TGTGCCAGCAGGCCTGAGGGGGCAGGGGAATGGAACACCATATATTTT.

This rearrangement joins TRBV9 to TRBJ1-2; D possibly corresponds to TRBD1 (5 bases). The V and J ends lost 6 bases and 6 bases respectively, with 12 bases between them. Germline V gene data show CDR1 as SGDLS and CDR2 as YYNGEE. CDR3 length: 12 residues. The CDR3 DNA reads as TGTGCCAGCAATCAGGGTAATGATGGCTACACCTTC. Translating gives CASNQGNDGYTF.

This clone has a handful of counts. This chain uses TRBV9 with TRBJ1-3; 8 nucleotides align to TRBD1. Germline V lookup: CDR1 SGDLS, CDR2 YYNGEE. Trimming at V came to 4 bases and at J to 4 bases, leaving 10 bases not matched to a gene. The CDR3 runs 16 residues. The CDR3 nucleotides read TGTGCCAGCAGCTCCGGTAACAGGGGGAGAGGAAACACCATATATTTT. Protein sequence: CASSSGNRGRGNTIYF.

The chain recombines TRBV2 with TRBJ1-1; perhaps TRBD1 as D (5 bases). Germline-derived CDR1 and CDR2 are SNHLY and FYNNEI. This CDR3 contains 17 residues. V was pared by 0 bases and J by 3 bases, with 17 bases between. CDR3 nucleotide sequence: TGTGCCAGCAGTGAAGCAGGGGCCAACTTCCTGGACACTGAAGCTTTCTTT. Residues: CASSEAGANFLDTEAFF.

The CDR3 bases are TGCGCCAGCAGCTTGGCCCCGAGCAACACTGAAGCTTTCTTT. Its protein product is CASSLAPSNTEAFF. This sequence joins TRBV5-1 and TRBJ1-1, with no clear D. The ends were cut back, 0 bases at V and 2 bases at J, with 8 bases in the middle. This CDR3 has 14 amino acids. Germline V gene lookup returns CDR1 SGHRS and CDR2 YFSETQ.